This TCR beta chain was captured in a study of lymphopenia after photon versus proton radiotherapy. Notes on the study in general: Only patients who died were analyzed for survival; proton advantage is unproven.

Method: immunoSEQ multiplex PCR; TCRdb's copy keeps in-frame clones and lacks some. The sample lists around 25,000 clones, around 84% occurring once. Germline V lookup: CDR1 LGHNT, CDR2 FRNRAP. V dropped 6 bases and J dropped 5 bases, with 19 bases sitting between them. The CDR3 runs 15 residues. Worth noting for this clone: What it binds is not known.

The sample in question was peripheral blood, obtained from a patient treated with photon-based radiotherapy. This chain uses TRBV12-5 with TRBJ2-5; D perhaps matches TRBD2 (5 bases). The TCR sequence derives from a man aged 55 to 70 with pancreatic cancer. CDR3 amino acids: CASGSRNSRGETQYF. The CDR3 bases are TGTGCTAGTGGGTCCCGGAACAGCCGAGGGGAGACCCAGTACTTC.